The 27 T cell receptor beta chains below all came from one sample that was sequenced in a study of blood T cells in healthy people across ages. A J-beta primer mix and a sample-barcoded 5' primer were used in a second PCR of roughly 7 to 12 cycles. TCRdb called the 5' RACE reads again in MiXCR, with one record for every CDR3 protein. The table has about 680,000 distinct CDR3 sequences, approximately 50% seen once; the top ten hold 30% to 35%. Material: blood. These TCRs come from a woman in her sixties in good health.

J is TRBJ2-7 and V is TRBV10-3; D gene ambiguous. In germline, CDR1 is ENHRY, CDR2 SYGVKD. V lost 4 bases, J lost 10 bases, and 14 bases lay in between. The CDR3 extends over 12 amino acids. The CDR3 nucleotides read TGTGCCATCAGTGTGAACTCCGATCCTCAGTACTTC. Translated, it gives CAISVNSDPQYF.

In this sample, this clonotype turned up a few times. The V and J genes are TRBV7-2 and TRBJ2-4; the match to TRBD2 covers 7 bases. The J call may be mistaken, given a closer DNA end match to TRBJ2-5. Germline V gene lookup returns CDR1 SGHTA and CDR2 FQGNSA. CDR3 length equals 16 residues. CDR3 coding DNA: TGTGCCAGCAGCTTCCAAGGGGCGGGAGCACAAGAGACCCAGTACTTC. Translating gives CASSFQGAGAQETQYF.

The chain has TRBV7-2 and TRBJ2-3; the match to TRBD2 covers 9 bases. V trimming: 4 bases; J trimming: 2 bases; junction bases outside the gene matches: 10. Per the germline V gene, CDR1 is SGHTA and CDR2 is FQGNSA. The CDR3 runs 17 residues. The CDR3, as DNA: TGTGCCAGCAGCTCCGGGGTCCTAGCGGGAATCACAGATACGCAGTATTTT. Its protein is CASSSGVLAGITDTQYF.

The chain joins TRBV29-1 to TRBJ2-2; D possibly matches TRBD1 or TRBD2 (5 bases each). CDR1 is SQVTM, CDR2 ANQGSEA, per germline. This CDR3 spans 14 amino acids. Trimming left V 5 bases short and J 10 bases short, with 20 bases between. In nucleotides, the CDR3 is TGCAGCGTTCCCGGACACGGAGGTGGCGCGGAGCTGTTTTTT. Its translation is CSVPGHGGGAELFF.

The V and J genes are TRBV4-1 and TRBJ2-1, with unresolved D. This CDR3 is built from 18 residues. Trimming shortened V by 2 bases and J by 1 base, and 18 bases separated the two germline ends. Germline V gives CDR1 MGHRA, CDR2 YSYEKL. The CDR3 DNA is TGCGCCAGCAGCCAATTTGATGGGGTCGCAGAATCCTACAATGAGCAGTTCTTC. As protein: CASSQFDGVAESYNEQFF.

This clonotype was detected only a few times. This chain uses TRBV12-3 or TRBV12-4 with TRBJ2-5; 8 bases agree with TRBD1. V shed 5 bases, J shed 3 bases, and the junction held 8 bases outside the gene matches. The CDR3 covers 15 residues. The CDR3 nucleotides are TGTGCCAGCAGTCTACGCCTGACAGGGGAAGAGACCCAGTACTTC. Amino acids: CASSLRLTGEETQYF.

This chain joins TRBV6-6 and TRBJ2-5; no definite D call. CDR1 and CDR2 (germline): MNHNY, SVGAGI (reference sequence). Between the trimmed V and J ends, which lost 2 bases and 2 bases, there was a span of 6 bases. The CDR3 sequence is 13 residues long. Here the CDR3 DNA reads TGTGCCAGCAGTTACCGGAAACAAGAGACCCAGTACTTC. Residues: CASSYRKQETQYF.

The rearrangement links TRBV7-2 to TRBJ2-2; unclear D gene. The germline CDR1 and CDR2 sequences are SGHTA and FQGNSA. This CDR3 comprises 16 residues. The V and J ends lost 2 bases and 0 bases respectively, with 10 bases between them. As DNA, the CDR3 is TGTGCCAGCAGCTTATTTGAGTCCTCGAACACCGGGGAGCTGTTTTTT. Amino acids: CASSLFESSNTGELFF.

The chain couples TRBV20-1 to TRBJ1-5; TRBD1 matches at 7 bases. This CDR3 has 14 amino acids. V shed 5 bases, J shed 3 bases, and the junction held 7 bases outside the gene matches. Germline-derived CDR1 and CDR2 are DFQATT and SNEGSKA (reference sequence). CDR3 residues: CSASGQAYNQPQHF. DNA for the CDR3: TGCAGTGCTTCCGGACAGGCCTACAATCAGCCCCAGCATTTT.

Regarding this clonotype: Germline and junction disagree at one end, which may indicate a read error. The chain combines TRBV18 with TRBJ2-1, with TRBD2 identical over 14 bases. Germline V gene data show CDR1 as KGHSH and CDR2 as LQKENI. This CDR3 has 17 amino acids. The CDR3 is CVSSRSGTSGRCNEQFF. CDR3 nucleotides: TGTGTCAGCTCACGTTCCGGGACTAGCGGGAGATGCAATGAGCAGTTCTTC.

This clonotype was recorded only once. This chain joins TRBV7-2 and TRBJ2-7; D is ambiguous. Germline-derived CDR1 and CDR2 are SGHTA and FQGNSA. The CDR3 has 13 residues. V gave up 2 bases and J gave up 3 bases, with 8 bases separating them. The CDR3 region has the DNA TGTGCCAGCAGCTTAAACAAAGACTACGAGCAGTACTTC. Amino acids: CASSLNKDYEQYF.

V gene TRBV28 combines with J gene TRBJ1-5; D is unresolved. CDR1 and CDR2 from the germline V gene are MDHEN and SYDVKM. This CDR3 has 16 amino acids. The V end lost 3 bases, the J end lost 0 bases, and 12 bases lay between the germline ends. The CDR3: CASSFIEGSSNQPQHF. DNA of the CDR3: TGTGCCAGCAGTTTCATCGAGGGAAGTAGCAATCAGCCCCAGCATTTT.

The genes are TRBV11-3 and TRBJ2-1, with D possibly matching TRBD2 (6 bases). V shed 1 base and J shed 10 bases, with 14 bases lying between them. Germline CDR1 is SGHNT and CDR2 is YENEEA. CDR3 length: 14 residues. The CDR3 protein is CASSLGGDSYEQFF. The CDR3, as DNA: TGTGCCAGCAGCTTAGGAGGGGACTCCTACGAGCAGTTCTTC.

CDR3 region: CASSYSSFGNNEQFF. The CDR3 DNA reads TGTGCCAGCAGTTACTCGAGTTTTGGGAACAATGAGCAGTTCTTC. The V and J genes are TRBV6-6 and TRBJ2-1; no reliable D call. The CDR3 spans 15 residues. The V gene's germline CDR1 is MNHNY and CDR2 SVGAGI (reference sequence). V lost 0 bases and J lost 5, with 11 bases in between.

This clonotype has at least ten counts. The chain's CDR3 is CASSDRPYEQYF. CDR3 nucleotides: TGTGCCAGCAGCGACAGACCCTACGAGCAGTACTTC. The chain is built from TRBV7-2 and TRBJ2-7; tentatively, D is TRBD1 (5 bases). V lost 5 bases, J lost 2 bases, and 7 bases lay in between. From germline, CDR1 is SGHTA and CDR2 FQGNSA. The CDR3 totals 12 residues.

This CDR3 is CSAGPAITDTQHF. The CDR3 DNA sequence: TGCAGTGCTGGTCCGGCGATCACAGATACGCAGCATTTT. The chain has TRBV20-1 and TRBJ2-3, with D unresolved. The J call is uncertain, as TRBJ1-5 better fits the DNA end. Germline V CDR1 and CDR2: DFQATT, SNEGSKA (reference sequence). This CDR3 region has 13 residues.

The CDR3 DNA follows: TGCAGTGCTAGACGCCGGGACAGGGTCCAAGAGACCCAGTACTTC. Translated: CSARRRDRVQETQYF. The rearrangement links TRBV20-1 to TRBJ2-5, with TRBD1 matching over 9 bases. The germline CDR1 and CDR2 sequences are DFQATT and SNEGSKA (reference sequence). The V segment lost 2 bases and the J segment 1 base; nucleotides outside the gene matches: 5. The CDR3 runs to 15 residues.

The chain carries TRBV9 and TRBJ2-4, with D perhaps assigned TRBD1 or TRBD2 (6 bases each). Trimming took 3 bases from V and 7 from J, leaving 14 bases between them. The length of the CDR3 is 14 residues. Germline V gene lookup returns CDR1 SGDLS and CDR2 YYNGEE. CDR3 sequence: CASSEGGLGNIQYF. The CDR3 DNA reads TGTGCCAGCAGCGAGGGGGGTTTGGGGAACATTCAGTACTTC. Variable domain in full (rest from reference TRBV9 and TRBJ2-4): DSGVTQTPKHLITATGQRVTLRCSPRSGDLSVYWYQQSLDQGLQFLIQYYNGEERAKGNILERFSAQQFPDLHSELNLSSLELGDSALYFCASSEGGLGNIQYFGAGTRLSVL.

The chain couples TRBV7-2 to TRBJ2-1, with 9 positions matching TRBD2. V shed 4 bases, J shed 6 bases, and the junction held 10 bases outside the gene matches. The CDR3 loop spans 16 amino acids. CDR1 and CDR2 from the germline V gene are SGHTA and FQGNSA. The CDR3 spells CASSWLLAGSPNEQFF. The CDR3, as DNA: TGTGCCAGCAGCTGGCTTCTAGCGGGGTCCCCCAATGAGCAGTTCTTC.

V is TRBV5-1 and J is TRBJ1-4, with a weak D call TRBD1 (5 bases). Germline V gene sequence: CDR1 SGHRS, CDR2 YFSETQ. This CDR3 comprises 14 residues. Trimming took off 3 bases at V and 5 bases at J, with 11 bases between the two ends. The CDR3 here is CASSSGVSNEKLFF. DNA of the CDR3: TGCGCCAGCAGCTCGGGGGTTTCAAATGAAAAACTGTTTTTT.

The rearrangement links TRBV10-3 to TRBJ2-1; 11 nucleotides match TRBD1. The V gene's germline CDR1 is ENHRY and CDR2 SYGVKD. With 6 bases clipped from V and 7 bases from J, the junction kept 8 bases outside the gene matches. The CDR3 is 15 residues long. The CDR3 here is CAIRPGQGAINEQFF. The CDR3 bases are TGTGCCATCAGGCCCGGACAGGGGGCTATTAATGAGCAGTTCTTC.

The chain links TRBV29-1 to TRBJ2-1; D is ambiguous. The J call is in doubt because the DNA end fits TRBJ2-7 better. This CDR3 contains 14 residues. Germline V lookup: CDR1 SQVTM, CDR2 ANQGSEA. CDR3 bases: TGCAGCGTTGGGCCGTCAAGCTCCTACAATGAGCAGTACTTC. This codes for CSVGPSSSYNEQYF.

Only a few counts were recorded for this clonotype. The gene calls are TRBV15 and TRBJ1-2; D not certain. V gave up 4 bases and J gave up 4 bases, with 13 bases separating them. This CDR3 has 14 residues. CDR1 is LNHNV, CDR2 YYDKDF, per germline (reference sequence). The CDR3 DNA is TGTGCCACCAGCATTGGACTTTCGGGCTATGGCTACACCTTC. It encodes CATSIGLSGYGYTF.

V gene TRBV6-5 combines with J gene TRBJ1-2, with no clear D. With 5 bases removed from V and 4 bases from J, the gap between germline ends came to 17 bases. Germline V gene lookup returns CDR1 MNHEY and CDR2 SVGAGI. This CDR3 has 15 amino acids. CDR3 coding DNA: TGTGCCAGCAGTAATGGAGGGCCCAATCGCTATGGCTACACCTTC. This sequence encodes CASSNGGPNRYGYTF.

The chain's CDR3 is CASNLAGGGDNEQFF. CDR3 coding DNA: TGTGCCAGCAACCTAGCGGGAGGAGGGGACAATGAGCAGTTCTTC. This chain uses TRBV28 with TRBJ2-1; 11 nucleotides align to TRBD2. Germline V CDR1 and CDR2: MDHEN, SYDVKM. The junction had 7 bases not matched to a gene; V was cut back by 7 bases and J by 5 bases. The length of the CDR3 is 15 residues.

The J gene is TRBJ2-1, the V gene TRBV7-9, with 11 positions matching TRBD2. The CDR3 loop spans 17 amino acids. Germline CDR1 is SEHNR and CDR2 is FQNEAQ (reference sequence). The V gene end was trimmed by 2 bases and the J gene end by 5 bases; junction bases not matched to a gene: 8. The CDR3 reads CASSLRLTSGRDNEQFF. The CDR3 nucleotides read TGTGCCAGCAGCTTAAGGCTAACTAGCGGGAGAGACAATGAGCAGTTCTTC.

This chain links TRBV7-2 with TRBJ2-1; D gene unclear. The CDR3 extends over 15 amino acids. Trimming took 2 bases from V and 1 from J, leaving 9 bases between them. Germline V gene data show CDR1 as SGHTA and CDR2 as FQGNSA. CDR3 DNA: TGTGCCAGCAGCTTAATCCCAGAGTCCTACAATGAGCAGTTCTTC. Its protein is CASSLIPESYNEQFF.